This T cell receptor (beta chain) was recovered during a study of regulatory T cells in long-lasting Graves disease. Study outcomes and limitations: Reduced TCR diversity was observed in persistent Graves' patients versus newly diagnosed patients.

CDR3 regions were amplified by Arm-PCR using iRepertoire HTBI primers to build TCR beta libraries. TCRdb passed the multiplex PCR reads through MiXCR, listing each CDR3 protein once. The data contain 500,000 or so distinct CDR3 sequences, 15% to 20% of them singletons. This clonotype was counted many times. Antigen: not known. Germline V gives CDR1 LGHDT, CDR2 YNNKEL (reference sequence). The CDR3 has 15 amino acids. The V and J ends lost 8 bases and 3 bases, in that order; junction bases with no gene match: 10. The sample's time point: newly diagnosed GD, antithyroid drugs for less than 3 months. TCR sequences were obtained from RNA taken from PBMCs. These same records also appear under a second study, on T cells in Graves' hyperthyroidism and ophthalmopathy.

The sequence was collected from a woman aged 40 to 65 with Graves disease. Material: peripheral blood mononuclear cells (PBMCs), obtained at new diagnosis, from a patient treated with antithyroid drugs. The J gene is TRBJ2-3, the V gene TRBV3-1; TRBD2 agrees at 8 bases. CDR3 in DNA: TGTGCCAGCGGGCTTCGGGGGGGCCGTACAGATACGCAGTATTTT. It specifies CASGLRGGRTDTQYF.